A single T cell receptor (beta chain) is shown here with its context. This CDR3 is also generated by other DNA sequences in the sample. The data were obtained in a study of human thymus T cells. Generated by immunoSEQ multiplex PCR, the TCRdb table keeps only in-frame clones and is missing some. The table records fewer than 55,000 clones, over 85% of them present only once. V shed 6 bases and J shed 4 bases, with 7 bases lying between them. CDR1 and CDR2 from the germline V gene are MDHEN and SYDVKM. This CDR3 contains 11 residues. The sample consisted of blood. The chain couples TRBV28 to TRBJ2-7; the D is unclear. This sequence was found in a boy in the first two years of life with a congenital heart defect but otherwise immunologically healthy. The CDR3 protein is CASSLQYEQYF. The CDR3 nucleotides are TGTGCCAGCAGCCTCCAGTACGAGCAGTACTTC.